This T cell receptor beta chain was recorded in a study of OX40 agonist ivuxolimab in advanced cancers. Only in-frame clones appear in the TCRdb table, and some are missing; sequencing was by immunoSEQ multiplex PCR. The table lists some 70,000 clones, just over 85% of them singletons, with roughly 8.2% in the top ten. Trimming pared 7 bases from V and 7 bases from J, leaving 19 bases between. CDR3 size: 15 residues. The germline V gene encodes CDR1 LNHDA and CDR2 SQIVND (reference sequence). Sequencing used CD4+ or CD8+ T cells sorted from blood, obtained in a trial of the OX40 agonist ivuxolimab. The sequence derives from an adult with an advanced solid tumor such as melanoma, head and neck, liver or kidney cancer. The chain couples TRBV19 to TRBJ2-2; no clear D. Written as DNA, the CDR3 is TGTGCCAGTAATAAGGGTACGATGCCCTACGGGGAGCTGTTTTTT. This sequence encodes CASNKGTMPYGELFF.